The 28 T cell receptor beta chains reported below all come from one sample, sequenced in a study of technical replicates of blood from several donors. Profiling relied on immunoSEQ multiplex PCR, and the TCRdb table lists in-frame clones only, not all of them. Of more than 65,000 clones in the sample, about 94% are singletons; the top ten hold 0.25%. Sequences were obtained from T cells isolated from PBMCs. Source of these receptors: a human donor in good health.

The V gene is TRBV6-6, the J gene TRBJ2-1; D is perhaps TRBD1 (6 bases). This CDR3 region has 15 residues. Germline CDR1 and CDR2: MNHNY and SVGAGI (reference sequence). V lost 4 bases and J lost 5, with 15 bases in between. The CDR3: CASSLGASSNNEQFF. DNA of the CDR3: TGTGCCAGCAGTTTGGGGGCTAGCAGCAACAATGAGCAGTTCTTC.

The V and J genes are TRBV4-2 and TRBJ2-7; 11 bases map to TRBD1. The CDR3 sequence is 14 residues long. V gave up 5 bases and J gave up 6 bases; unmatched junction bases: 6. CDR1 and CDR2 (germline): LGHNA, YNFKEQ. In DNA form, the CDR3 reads TGTGCCAGCAGCAAGGGACAGGGGGTCCGCGAGCAGTACTTC. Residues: CASSKGQGVREQYF.

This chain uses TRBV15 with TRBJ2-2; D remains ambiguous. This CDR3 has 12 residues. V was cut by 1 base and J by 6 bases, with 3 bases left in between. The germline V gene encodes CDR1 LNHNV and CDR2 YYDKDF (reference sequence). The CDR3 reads CATSRVSGELFF. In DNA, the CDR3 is TGTGCCACCAGCAGAGTCTCCGGGGAGCTGTTTTTT. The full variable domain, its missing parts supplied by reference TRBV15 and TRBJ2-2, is DAMVIQNPRYQVTQFGKPVTLSCSQTLNHNVMYWYQQKSSQAPKLLFHYYDKDFNNEADTPDNFQSRRPNTSFCFLDIRSPGLGDTAMYLCATSRVSGELFFGEGSRLTVL.

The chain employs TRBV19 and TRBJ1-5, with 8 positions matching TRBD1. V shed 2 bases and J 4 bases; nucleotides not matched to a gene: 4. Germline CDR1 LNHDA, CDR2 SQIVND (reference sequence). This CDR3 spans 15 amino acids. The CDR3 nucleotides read TGTGCCAGTAGTATAATGACAGGGGAGAATCAGCCCCAGCATTTT. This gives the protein CASSIMTGENQPQHF.

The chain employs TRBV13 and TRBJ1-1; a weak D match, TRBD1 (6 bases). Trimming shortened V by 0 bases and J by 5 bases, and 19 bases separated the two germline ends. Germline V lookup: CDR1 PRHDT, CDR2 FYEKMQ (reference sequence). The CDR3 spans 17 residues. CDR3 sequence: CASSLGSFLTGRTEAFF. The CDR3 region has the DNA TGTGCCAGCAGCTTAGGCAGTTTTTTAACAGGGCGGACTGAAGCTTTCTTT.

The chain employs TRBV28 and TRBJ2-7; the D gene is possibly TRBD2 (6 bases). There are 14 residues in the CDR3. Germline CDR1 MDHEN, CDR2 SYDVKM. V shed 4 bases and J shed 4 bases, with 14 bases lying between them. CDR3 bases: TGTGCCAGCAGTTACGGGGCGGGGTGGTACGAGCAGTACTTC. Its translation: CASSYGAGWYEQYF.

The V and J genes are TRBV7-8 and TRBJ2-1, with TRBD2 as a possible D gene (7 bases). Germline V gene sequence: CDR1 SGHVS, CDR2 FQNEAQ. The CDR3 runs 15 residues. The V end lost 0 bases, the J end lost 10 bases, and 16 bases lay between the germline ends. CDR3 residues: CASSLAQGRGAEQFF. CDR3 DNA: TGTGCCAGCAGCTTAGCGCAGGGGAGGGGAGCAGAGCAGTTCTTC.

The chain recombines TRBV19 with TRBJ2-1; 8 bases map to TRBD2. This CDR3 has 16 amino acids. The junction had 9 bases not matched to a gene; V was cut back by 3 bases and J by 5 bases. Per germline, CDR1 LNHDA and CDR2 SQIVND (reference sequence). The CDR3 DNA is TGTGCCAGTAGTATCGACGGGAGGGCCCTAAACAATGAGCAGTTCTTC. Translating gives CASSIDGRALNNEQFF.

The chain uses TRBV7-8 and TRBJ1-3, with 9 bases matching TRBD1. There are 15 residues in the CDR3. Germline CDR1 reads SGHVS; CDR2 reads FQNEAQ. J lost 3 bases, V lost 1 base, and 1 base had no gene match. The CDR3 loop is CASSLVDRGGNTIYF. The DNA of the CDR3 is TGTGCCAGCAGCTTAGTGGACAGGGGTGGAAACACCATATATTTT.

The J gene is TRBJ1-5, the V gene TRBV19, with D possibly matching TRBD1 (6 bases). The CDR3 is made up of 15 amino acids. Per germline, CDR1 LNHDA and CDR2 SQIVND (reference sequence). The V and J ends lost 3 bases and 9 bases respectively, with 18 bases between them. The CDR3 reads CASSMGASVVMPQHF. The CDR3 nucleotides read TGTGCCAGTAGTATGGGGGCTTCGGTGGTCATGCCCCAGCATTTT.

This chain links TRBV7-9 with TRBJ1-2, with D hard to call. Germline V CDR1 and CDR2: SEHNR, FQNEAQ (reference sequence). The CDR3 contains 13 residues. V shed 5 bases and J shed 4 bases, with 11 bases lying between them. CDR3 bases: TGTGCCAGCAGCCCCGGTATGGTCTATGGCTACACCTTC. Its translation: CASSPGMVYGYTF.

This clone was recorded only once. CDR3 loop: CASSFGDWGPRSYNEQFF. The CDR3 coding sequence is TGTGCCAGCAGCTTCGGGGATTGGGGGCCCCGCTCCTACAATGAGCAGTTCTTC. The chain couples TRBV7-9 to TRBJ2-1, with D possibly TRBD1 on 6 matching bases. This CDR3 is built from 18 residues. Germline-derived CDR1 and CDR2 are SEHNR and FQNEAQ (reference sequence). Deletions cut 3 bases from V and 0 bases from J, with 18 bases between.

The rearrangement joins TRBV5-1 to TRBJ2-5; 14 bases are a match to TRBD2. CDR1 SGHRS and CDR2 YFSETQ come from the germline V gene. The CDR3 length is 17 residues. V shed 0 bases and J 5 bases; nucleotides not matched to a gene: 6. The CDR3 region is CASSLVPGLAGEETQYF. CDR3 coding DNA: TGCGCCAGCAGCTTGGTCCCGGGACTAGCGGGAGAGGAGACCCAGTACTTC.

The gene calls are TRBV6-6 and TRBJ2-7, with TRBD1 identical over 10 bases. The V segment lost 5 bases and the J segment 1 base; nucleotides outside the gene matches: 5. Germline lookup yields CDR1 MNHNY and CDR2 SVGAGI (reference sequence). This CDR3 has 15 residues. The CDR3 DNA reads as TGTGCCAGCAGTCCCCCGGGACAGGGGTCCTACGAGCAGTACTTC. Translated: CASSPPGQGSYEQYF.

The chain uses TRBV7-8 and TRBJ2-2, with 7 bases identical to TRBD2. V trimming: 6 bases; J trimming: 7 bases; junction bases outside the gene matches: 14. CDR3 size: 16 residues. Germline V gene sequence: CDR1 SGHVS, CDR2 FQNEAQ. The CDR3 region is CASRKVAGTNGGELFF. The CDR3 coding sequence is TGTGCCAGCAGGAAGGTTGCAGGGACTAATGGCGGGGAGCTGTTTTTT.

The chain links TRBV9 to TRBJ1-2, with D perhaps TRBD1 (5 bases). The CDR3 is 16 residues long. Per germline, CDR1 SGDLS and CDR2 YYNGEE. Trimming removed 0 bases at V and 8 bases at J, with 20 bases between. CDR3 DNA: TGTGCCAGCAGCGTAGTTGTTCAGGGATTCCTGGGGGGCTACACCTTC. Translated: CASSVVVQGFLGGYTF.

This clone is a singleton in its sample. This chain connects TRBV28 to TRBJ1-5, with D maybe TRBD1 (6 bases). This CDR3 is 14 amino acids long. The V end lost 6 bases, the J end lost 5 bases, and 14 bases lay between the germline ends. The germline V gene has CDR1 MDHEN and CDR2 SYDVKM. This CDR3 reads CASSPPNRDQPQHF. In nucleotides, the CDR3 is TGTGCCAGCAGCCCCCCAAACAGGGATCAGCCCCAGCATTTT.

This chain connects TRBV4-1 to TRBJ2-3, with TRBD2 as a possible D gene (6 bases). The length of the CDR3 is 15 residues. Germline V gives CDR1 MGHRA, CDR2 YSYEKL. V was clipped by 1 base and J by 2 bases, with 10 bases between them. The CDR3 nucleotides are TGCGCCAGCAGCCAAGGGAGGGGTGTCACAGATACGCAGTATTTT. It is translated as CASSQGRGVTDTQYF.

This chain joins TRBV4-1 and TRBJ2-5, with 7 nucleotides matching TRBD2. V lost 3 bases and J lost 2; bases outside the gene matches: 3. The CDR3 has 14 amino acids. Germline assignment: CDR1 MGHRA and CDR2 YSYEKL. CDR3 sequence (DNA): TGCGCCAGCAGCCACCCGGGACTACAAGAGACCCAGTACTTC. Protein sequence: CASSHPGLQETQYF.

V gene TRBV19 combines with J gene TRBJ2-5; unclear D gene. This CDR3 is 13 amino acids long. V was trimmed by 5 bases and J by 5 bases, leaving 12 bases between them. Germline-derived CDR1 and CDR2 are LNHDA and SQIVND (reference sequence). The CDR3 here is CASSLQVHETQYF. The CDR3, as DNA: TGTGCCAGTAGTCTCCAGGTCCACGAGACCCAGTACTTC.

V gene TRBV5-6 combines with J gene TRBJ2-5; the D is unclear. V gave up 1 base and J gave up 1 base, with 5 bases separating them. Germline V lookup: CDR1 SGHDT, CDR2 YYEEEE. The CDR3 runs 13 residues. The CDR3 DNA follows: TGTGCCAGCAGCTTGACAGTCCAAGAGACCCAGTACTTC. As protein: CASSLTVQETQYF. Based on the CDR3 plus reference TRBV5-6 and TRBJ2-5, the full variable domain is DAGVTQSPTHLIKTRGQQVTLRCSPKSGHDTVSWYQQALGQGPQFIFQYYEEEERQRGNFPDRFSGHQFPNYSSELNVNALLLGDSALYLCASSLTVQETQYFGPGTRLLVL.

CDR3 coding DNA: TGTGCCAGCAGTTCGGACAGGGAAGAGACCCAGTACTTC. Translating gives CASSSDREETQYF. The chain has TRBV6-1 and TRBJ2-5; 8 bases map to TRBD1. CDR1 and CDR2 from the germline V gene are MNHNS and SASEGT. This CDR3 is built from 13 residues. V lost 5 bases and J lost 3; bases outside the gene matches: 2.

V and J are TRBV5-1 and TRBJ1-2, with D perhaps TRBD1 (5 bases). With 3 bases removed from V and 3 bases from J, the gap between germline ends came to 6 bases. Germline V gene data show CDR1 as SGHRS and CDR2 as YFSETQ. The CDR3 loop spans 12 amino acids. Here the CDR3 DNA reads TGCGCCAGCAGCTCGACAGACTATGGCTACACCTTC. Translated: CASSSTDYGYTF. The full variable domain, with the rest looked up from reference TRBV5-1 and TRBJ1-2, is KAGVTQTPRYLIKTRGQQVTLSCSPISGHRSVSWYQQTPGQGLQFLFEYFSETQRNKGNFPGRFSGRQFSNSRSEMNVSTLELGDSALYLCASSSTDYGYTFGSGTRLTVV.

CDR3 sequence (DNA): TGTGCCAGCAGCGCTAGTCCGAGCTCCTACGAGCAGTACTTC. Translated, it gives CASSASPSSYEQYF. The chain links TRBV9 to TRBJ2-7; D gene ambiguous. The V gene's germline CDR1 is SGDLS and CDR2 YYNGEE. V was clipped by 3 bases and J by 0 bases, with 10 bases between them. The CDR3 sequence is 14 residues long.

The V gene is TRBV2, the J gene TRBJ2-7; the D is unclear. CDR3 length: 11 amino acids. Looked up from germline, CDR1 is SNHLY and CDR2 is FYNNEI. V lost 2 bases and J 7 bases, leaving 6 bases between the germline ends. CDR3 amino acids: CASSESEEQYF. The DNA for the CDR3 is TGTGCCAGCAGTGAATCGGAGGAGCAGTACTTC.

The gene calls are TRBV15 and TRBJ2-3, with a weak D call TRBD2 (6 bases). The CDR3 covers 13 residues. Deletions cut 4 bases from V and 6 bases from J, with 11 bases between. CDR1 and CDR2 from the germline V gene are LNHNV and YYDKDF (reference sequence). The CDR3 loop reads CATSTEGWDTQYF. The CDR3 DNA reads TGTGCCACCAGCACGGAGGGGTGGGATACGCAGTATTTT. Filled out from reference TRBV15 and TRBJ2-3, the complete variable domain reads DAMVIQNPRYQVTQFGKPVTLSCSQTLNHNVMYWYQQKSSQAPKLLFHYYDKDFNNEADTPDNFQSRRPNTSFCFLDIRSPGLGDTAMYLCATSTEGWDTQYFGPGTRLTVL.

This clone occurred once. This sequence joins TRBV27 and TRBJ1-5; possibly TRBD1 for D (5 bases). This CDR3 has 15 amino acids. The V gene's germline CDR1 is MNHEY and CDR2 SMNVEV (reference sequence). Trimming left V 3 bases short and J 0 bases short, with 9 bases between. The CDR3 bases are TGTGCCAGCAGTTTTGTGACAGATAGCAATCAGCCCCAGCATTTT. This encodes CASSFVTDSNQPQHF.

The CDR3 sequence is CASSGPRSGQGNYEQYF. As DNA, the CDR3 is TGTGCCAGTTCCGGGCCCCGAAGTGGCCAGGGAAACTACGAGCAGTACTTC. The rearrangement links TRBV19 to TRBJ2-7, with D maybe TRBD1 (5 bases). V dropped 8 bases and J dropped 3 bases, with 26 bases sitting between them. Germline assignment: CDR1 LNHDA and CDR2 SQIVND (reference sequence). The CDR3 is made up of 17 amino acids.